This T cell receptor beta chain was sequenced during a study of shared clonotypes between healthy human individuals. Some clones are missing from TCRdb's copy, which holds only in-frame ones; the method was immunoSEQ multiplex PCR. The sample consists of roughly 510,000 clones, almost 80% of them appearing once. This clonotype was sampled from a woman aged 40-49 years in good health. Some clones in this sample may be carry-over from other donors' samples. Material: PBMCs.

The CDR3 loop reads CASSQEPASWGNQPQHF. Written as DNA, the CDR3 is TGCGCCAGCAGCCAAGAGCCCGCTTCTTGGGGCAATCAGCCCCAGCATTTT. The rearrangement uses TRBV4-1 and TRBJ1-5, with D unclear. Trimming pared 0 bases from V and 2 bases from J, leaving 14 bases between. Looked up from germline, CDR1 is MGHRA and CDR2 is YSYEKL. This CDR3 has 17 residues.